This is a list of T cell receptor beta chains from one sample in a study of early T cells in non-severe SARS-CoV-2 infection. TCRdb itself ran the 5' RACE reads through MiXCR, one entry per CDR3 protein. This table has about 33,000 distinct CDR3 sequences, about 5% appearing once. The sample taken for sequencing was whole blood. Receptors originate from an adult who was a healthcare worker with PCR-confirmed SARS-CoV-2 infection or an uninfected control (not recorded which). The CDR3 runs from the conserved cysteine through the conserved F or W. Each record gives: V gene, clone size, D gene, J gene, CDR3 protein, CDR3 DNA. D genes are given only for firm matches. Size values are once, few and many counts, or a class for expanded clones, and some rows have none.

TRBV6-5,many,.,TRBJ1-2,CASRLDSLYGYTF,TGTGCCAGCAGACTAGACAGCCTCTATGGCTACACCTTC
TRBV12-3/TRBV12-4,few,TRBD2,TRBJ2-1,CASTSSGLADSIF,TGTGCCAGCACCTCCTCAGGACTAGCCGATTCCATCTTC
TRBV7-6,few,.,TRBJ2-7,CASSPGCGSSYEQYF,TGTGCCAGCAGCCCCGGGTGCGGATCTTCCTACGAGCAGTACTTC
TRBV7-7,.,.,TRBJ2-3,CASSLAGLTDTQYF,TGTGCCAGCAGCTTAGCTGGGCTCACAGATACGCAGTATTTT
TRBV5-5,.,.,TRBJ1-1,CASSFTGTNSEAFF,TGTGCCAGCAGCTTCACCGGGACCAATAGTGAAGCTTTCTTT
TRBV7-8,.,.,TRBJ2-1,CASSHRDPGTNEQFF,TGTGCCAGCAGCCACCGGGACCCCGGGACCAATGAGCAGTTCTTC
TRBV20-1,many,.,TRBJ1-4,CSASPPPANEKLFF,TGCAGTGCTAGCCCGCCCCCGGCTAATGAAAAACTGTTTTTT
TRBV28,.,.,TRBJ2-3,CASSKRQRTDTQYF,TGTGCCAGCAGCAAAAGACAGCGCACAGATACGCAGTATTTT
TRBV5-1,.,TRBD1,TRBJ2-1,CASRRTGGLRNEQFF,TGCGCCAGCAGGCGGACAGGGGGCTTGAGGAATGAGCAGTTCTTC
TRBV18,many,.,TRBJ1-1,CASSPSGSRGGAEAFF,TGTGCCAGCTCACCGTCGGGCTCCCGTGGCGGCGCTGAAGCTTTCTTT
TRBV20-1,.,.,TRBJ1-1,CSARGRGRERTEAFF,TGCAGTGCTAGAGGCCGGGGGCGAGAGAGAACTGAAGCTTTCTTT
TRBV7-7,few,.,TRBJ2-1,CASSRTGGLNEQFF,TGTGCCAGCAGCCGGACTGGGGGGCTCAATGAGCAGTTCTTC
TRBV5-1,many,.,TRBJ2-7,CASSLDGTPYEQYF,TGCGCCAGCAGCTTGGATGGGACACCCTACGAGCAGTACTTC
TRBV5-1,many,.,TRBJ1-2,CASSPSRVYGYTF,TGCGCCAGCAGTCCGAGCAGGGTCTATGGCTACACCTTC
TRBV29-1,.,TRBD2,TRBJ2-3,CSVRTSGNTDTQYF,TGCAGTGTTCGAACTAGCGGGAACACAGATACGCAGTATTTT
TRBV7-3,.,.,TRBJ2-2,CASSRGRTNTGELFF,TGTGCCAGCAGCCGGGGCCGAACGAACACCGGGGAGCTGTTTTTT
TRBV14,.,.,TRBJ2-2,CASSQRGGPTGSCFF,.
TRBV24-1,.,.,TRBJ1-4,CATTSQSQDEKLFF,TGTGCCACAACCTCACAGTCCCAGGATGAAAAACTGTTTTTT
TRBV6-5,many,TRBD1,TRBJ1-1,CASSDTGGTEAFF,TGTGCCAGCAGTGATACAGGGGGCACTGAAGCTTTCTTT
TRBV20-1,few,.,TRBJ1-5,CSAGMDYNQPQHF,TGCAGTGCAGGGATGGACTACAATCAGCCCCAGCATTTT
TRBV7-2,.,TRBD2,TRBJ2-5,CASSPVSGGQETQYF,TGTGCCAGCAGCCCCGTTAGCGGGGGCCAAGAGACCCAGTACTTC
TRBV3-1,many,.,TRBJ2-7,CASSQVWDISYEQYF,TGTGCCAGCAGCCAAGTATGGGACATTTCCTACGAGCAGTACTTC
TRBV6-6,few,.,TRBJ1-2,CASSSRGLVVGYTF,TGTGCCAGCAGCTCAAGGGGCCTAGTGGTCGGCTACACCTTC
TRBV29-1,many,.,TRBJ2-7,CSVKGLDRAYEQYF,TGCAGCGTTAAGGGGTTGGACAGAGCCTACGAGCAGTACTTC
TRBV10-3,few,.,TRBJ1-1,CATGGTTGRNTEAFF,TGTGCCACCGGAGGGACCACAGGTCGGAACACTGAAGCTTTCTTT
TRBV20-1,many,.,TRBJ2-7,CSATMDRSYEQYF,TGCAGTGCTACGATGGACAGATCCTACGAGCAGTACTTC